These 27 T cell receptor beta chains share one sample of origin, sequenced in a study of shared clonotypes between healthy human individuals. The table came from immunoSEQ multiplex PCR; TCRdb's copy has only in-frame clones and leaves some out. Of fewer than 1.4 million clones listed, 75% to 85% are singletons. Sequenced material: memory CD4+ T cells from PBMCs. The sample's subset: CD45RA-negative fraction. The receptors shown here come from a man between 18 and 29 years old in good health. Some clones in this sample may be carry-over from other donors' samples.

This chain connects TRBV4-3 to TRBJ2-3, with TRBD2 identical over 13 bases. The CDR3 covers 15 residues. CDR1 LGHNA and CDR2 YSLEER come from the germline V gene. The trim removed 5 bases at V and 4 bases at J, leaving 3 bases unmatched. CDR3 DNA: TGCGCCAGCAGCTCACTAGCGGGGGGGCCAGATACGCAGTATTTT. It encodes CASSSLAGGPDTQYF.

This CDR3 is CASSLRQRPNQPQHF. The CDR3 nucleotides read TGTGCCAGCAGTTTAAGGCAGAGACCCAATCAGCCCCAGCATTTT. The J gene is TRBJ1-5, the V gene TRBV28; D gene uncertain. V lost 2 bases to trimming and J lost 3 bases, with 11 bases between them. There are 15 residues in the CDR3. Germline values: CDR1 MDHEN, CDR2 SYDVKM.

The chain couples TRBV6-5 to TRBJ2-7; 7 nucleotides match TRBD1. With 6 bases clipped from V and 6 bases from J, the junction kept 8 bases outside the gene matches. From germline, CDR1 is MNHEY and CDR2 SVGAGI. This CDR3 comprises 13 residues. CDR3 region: CASRRQGPSEQYF. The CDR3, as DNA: TGTGCCAGCAGGCGACAGGGACCCAGCGAGCAGTACTTC.

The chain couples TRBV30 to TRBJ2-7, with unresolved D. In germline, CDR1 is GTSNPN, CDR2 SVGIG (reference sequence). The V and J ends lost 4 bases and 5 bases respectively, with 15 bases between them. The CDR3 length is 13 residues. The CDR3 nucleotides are TGTGCCTGGAATGCATGGTCAGGTGACGAGCAGTACTTC. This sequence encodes CAWNAWSGDEQYF.

CDR3 DNA sequence: TGTGCCAGCACTCGAGGGCGGGGACTAGCGACAGATACGCAGTATTTT. This encodes CASTRGRGLATDTQYF. V and J are TRBV27 and TRBJ2-3; 10 nucleotides align to TRBD2. The germline CDR1 and CDR2 sequences are MNHEY and SMNVEV (reference sequence). V was clipped by 7 bases and J by 3 bases; unmatched bases: 10. CDR3 size: 16 residues.

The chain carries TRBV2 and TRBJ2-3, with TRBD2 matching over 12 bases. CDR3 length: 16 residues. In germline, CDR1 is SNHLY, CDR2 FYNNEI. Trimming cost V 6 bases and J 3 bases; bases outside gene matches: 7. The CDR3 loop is CASRVTLAGGTDTQYF. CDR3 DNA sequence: TGTGCCAGCAGGGTAACCCTAGCGGGAGGGACAGATACGCAGTATTTT.

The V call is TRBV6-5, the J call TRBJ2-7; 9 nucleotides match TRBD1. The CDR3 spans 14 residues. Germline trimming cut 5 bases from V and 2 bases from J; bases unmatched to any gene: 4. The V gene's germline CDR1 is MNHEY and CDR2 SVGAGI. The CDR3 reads CASSPRDRAYEQYF. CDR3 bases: TGTGCCAGCAGTCCACGGGACAGGGCCTACGAGCAGTACTTC.

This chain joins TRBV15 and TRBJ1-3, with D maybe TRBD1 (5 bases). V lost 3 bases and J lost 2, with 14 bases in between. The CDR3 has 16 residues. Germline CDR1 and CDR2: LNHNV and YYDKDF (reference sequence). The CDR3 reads CATSRDLGGPGNTIYF. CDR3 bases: TGTGCCACCAGCAGGGATCTCGGGGGACCTGGAAACACCATATATTTT.

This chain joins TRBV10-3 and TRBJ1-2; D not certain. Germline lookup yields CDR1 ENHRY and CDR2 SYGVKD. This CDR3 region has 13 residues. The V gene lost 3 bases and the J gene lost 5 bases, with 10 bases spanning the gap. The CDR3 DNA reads TGTGCCATCAGTGAACTTGGCAATTATGGCTACACCTTC. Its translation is CAISELGNYGYTF.

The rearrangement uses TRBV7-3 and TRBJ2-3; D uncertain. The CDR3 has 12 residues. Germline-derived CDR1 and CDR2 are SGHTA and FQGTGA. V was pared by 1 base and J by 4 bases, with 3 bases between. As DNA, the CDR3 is TGTGCCAGCAGCTTAAGATCAGATACGCAGTATTTT. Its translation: CASSLRSDTQYF.

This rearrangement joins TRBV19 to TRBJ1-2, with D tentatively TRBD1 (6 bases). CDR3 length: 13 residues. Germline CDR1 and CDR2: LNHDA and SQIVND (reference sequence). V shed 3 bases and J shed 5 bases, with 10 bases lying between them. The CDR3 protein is CASSMRGQYGYTF. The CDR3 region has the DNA TGTGCCAGTAGTATGCGCGGACAGTATGGCTACACCTTC.

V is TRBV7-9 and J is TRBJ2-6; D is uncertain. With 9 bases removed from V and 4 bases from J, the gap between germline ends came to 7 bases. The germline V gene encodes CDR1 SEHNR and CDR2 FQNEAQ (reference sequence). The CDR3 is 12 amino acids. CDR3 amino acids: CARGSGANVLTF. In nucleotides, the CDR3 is TGTGCCAGGGGCTCCGGGGCCAACGTCCTGACTTTC. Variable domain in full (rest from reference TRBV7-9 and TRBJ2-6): DTGVSQNPRHKITKRGQNVTFRCDPISEHNRLYWYRQTLGQGPEFLTYFQNEAQLEKSRLLSDRFSAERPKGSFSTLEIQRTEQGDSAMYLCARGSGANVLTFGAGSRLTVL.

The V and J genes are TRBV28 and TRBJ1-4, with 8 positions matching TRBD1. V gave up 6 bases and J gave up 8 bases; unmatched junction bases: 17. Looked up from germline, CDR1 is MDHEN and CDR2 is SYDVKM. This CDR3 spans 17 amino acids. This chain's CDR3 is CASSTRRAGGAREKLFF. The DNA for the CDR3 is TGTGCCAGCAGCACCCGCCGCGCAGGGGGCGCGAGAGAAAAACTGTTTTTT.

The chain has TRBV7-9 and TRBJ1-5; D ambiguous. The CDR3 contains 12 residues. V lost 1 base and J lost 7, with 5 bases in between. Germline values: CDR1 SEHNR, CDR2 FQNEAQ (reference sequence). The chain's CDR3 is CASSLETQPQHF. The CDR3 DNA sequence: TGTGCCAGCAGCTTAGAGACCCAGCCCCAGCATTTT.

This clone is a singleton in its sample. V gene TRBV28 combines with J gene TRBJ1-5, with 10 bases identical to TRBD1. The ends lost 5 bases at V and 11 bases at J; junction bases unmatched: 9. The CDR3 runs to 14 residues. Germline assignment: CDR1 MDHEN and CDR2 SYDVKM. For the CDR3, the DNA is TGTGCCAGCAGTACATCAAGACAGGGGGCCTCCCAGCATTTT. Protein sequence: CASSTSRQGASQHF. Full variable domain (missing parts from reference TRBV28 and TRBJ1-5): DVKVTQSSRYLVKRTGEKVFLECVQDMDHENMFWYRQDPGLGLRLIYFSYDVKMKEKGDIPEGYSVSREKKERFSLILESASTNQTSMYLCASSTSRQGASQHFGDGTRLSIL.

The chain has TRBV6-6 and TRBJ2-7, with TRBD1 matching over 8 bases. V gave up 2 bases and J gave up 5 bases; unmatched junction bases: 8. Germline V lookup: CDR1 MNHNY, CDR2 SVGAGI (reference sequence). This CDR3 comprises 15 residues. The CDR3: CASSYPGQGGNEQYF. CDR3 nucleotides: TGTGCCAGCAGTTACCCCGGACAGGGAGGCAACGAGCAGTACTTC.

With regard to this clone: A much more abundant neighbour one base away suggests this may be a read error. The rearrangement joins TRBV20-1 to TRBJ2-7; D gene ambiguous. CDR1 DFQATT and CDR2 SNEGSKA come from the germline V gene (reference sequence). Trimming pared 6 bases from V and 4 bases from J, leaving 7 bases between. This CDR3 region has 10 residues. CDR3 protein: CSATSYEQYF. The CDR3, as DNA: TGCAGTGCCACCAGTTACGAGCAGTACTTC.

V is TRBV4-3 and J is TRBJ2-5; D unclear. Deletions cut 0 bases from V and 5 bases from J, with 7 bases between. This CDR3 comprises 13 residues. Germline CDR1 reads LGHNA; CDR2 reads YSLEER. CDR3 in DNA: TGCGCCAGCAGCCAAGATCTATGGGAGACCCAGTACTTC. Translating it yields CASSQDLWETQYF.

CDR3 in DNA: TGTGCCAGCAGCTTAGTTGCCCTGGCCGCAACTAATGAAAAACTGTTTTTT. This codes for CASSLVALAATNEKLFF. The chain combines TRBV7-2 with TRBJ1-4; D gene ambiguous. Germline lookup yields CDR1 SGHTA and CDR2 FQGNSA. The CDR3 is 17 residues long. V was pared by 1 base and J by 0 bases, with 12 bases between.

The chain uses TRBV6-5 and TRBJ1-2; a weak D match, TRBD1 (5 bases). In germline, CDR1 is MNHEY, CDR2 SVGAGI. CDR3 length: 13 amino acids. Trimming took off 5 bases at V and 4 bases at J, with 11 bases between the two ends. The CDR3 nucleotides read TGTGCCAGCAGTCCGACAGCGGGCTATGGCTACACCTTC. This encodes CASSPTAGYGYTF.

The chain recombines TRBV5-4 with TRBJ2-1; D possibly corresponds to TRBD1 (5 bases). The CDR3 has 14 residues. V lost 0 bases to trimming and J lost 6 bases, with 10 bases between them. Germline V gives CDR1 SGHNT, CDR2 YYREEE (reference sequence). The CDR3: CASSLGSGRNEQFF. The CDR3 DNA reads TGTGCCAGCAGCTTGGGGTCAGGGCGCAATGAGCAGTTCTTC.

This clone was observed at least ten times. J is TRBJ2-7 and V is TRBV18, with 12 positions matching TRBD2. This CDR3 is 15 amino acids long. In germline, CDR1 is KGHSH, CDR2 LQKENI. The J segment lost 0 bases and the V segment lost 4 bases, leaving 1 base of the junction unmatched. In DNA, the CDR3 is TGTGCCAGCTCACAACTAGCGGGAGGCTCCTACGAGCAGTACTTC. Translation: CASSQLAGGSYEQYF. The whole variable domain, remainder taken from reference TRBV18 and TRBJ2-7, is NAGVMQNPRHLVRRRGQEARLRCSPMKGHSHVYWYRQLPEEGLKFMVYLQKENIIDESGMPKERFSAEFPKEGPSILRIQQVVRGDSAAYFCASSQLAGGSYEQYFGPGTRLTVT.

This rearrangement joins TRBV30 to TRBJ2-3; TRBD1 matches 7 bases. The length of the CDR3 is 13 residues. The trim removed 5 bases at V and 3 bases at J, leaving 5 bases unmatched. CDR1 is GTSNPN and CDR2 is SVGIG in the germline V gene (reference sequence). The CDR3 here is CAWGRGLTDTQYF. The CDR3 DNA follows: TGTGCCTGGGGCAGGGGGTTAACAGATACGCAGTATTTT.

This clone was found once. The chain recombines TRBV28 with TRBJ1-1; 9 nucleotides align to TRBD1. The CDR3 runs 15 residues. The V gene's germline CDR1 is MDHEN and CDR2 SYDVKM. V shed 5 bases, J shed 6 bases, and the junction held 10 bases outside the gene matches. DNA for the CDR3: TGTGCCAGCAGTCGCCGGACAGGGGCGGTGGCTGAAGCTTTCTTT. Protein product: CASSRRTGAVAEAFF.

The CDR3 sequence: CASAREMNTEAFF. DNA of the CDR3: TGCGCCAGCGCCCGGGAGATGAACACTGAAGCTTTCTTT. V is TRBV5-1 and J is TRBJ1-1; D not resolved. Deletions cut 7 bases from V and 0 bases from J, with 10 bases between. The CDR3 consists of 13 residues. From germline, CDR1 is SGHRS and CDR2 YFSETQ. Full variable domain (outside the CDR3, taken from reference TRBV5-1 and TRBJ1-1): KAGVTQTPRYLIKTRGQQVTLSCSPISGHRSVSWYQQTPGQGLQFLFEYFSETQRNKGNFPGRFSGRQFSNSRSEMNVSTLELGDSALYLCASAREMNTEAFFGQGTRLTVV.

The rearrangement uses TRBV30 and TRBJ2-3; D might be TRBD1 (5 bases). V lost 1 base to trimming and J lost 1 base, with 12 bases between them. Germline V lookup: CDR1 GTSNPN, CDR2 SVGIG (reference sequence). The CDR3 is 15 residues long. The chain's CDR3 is CAWSGQTTRTDTQYF. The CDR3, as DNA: TGTGCCTGGAGTGGACAGACAACCCGCACAGATACGCAGTATTTT.

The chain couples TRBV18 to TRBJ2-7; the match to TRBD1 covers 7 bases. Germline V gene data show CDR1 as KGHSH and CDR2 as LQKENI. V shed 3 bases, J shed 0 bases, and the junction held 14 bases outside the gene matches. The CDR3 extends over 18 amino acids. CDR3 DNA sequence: TGTGCCAGCTCACCCGAATTTTTAACAGGGGCGAGCTCCTACGAGCAGTACTTC. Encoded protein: CASSPEFLTGASSYEQYF.